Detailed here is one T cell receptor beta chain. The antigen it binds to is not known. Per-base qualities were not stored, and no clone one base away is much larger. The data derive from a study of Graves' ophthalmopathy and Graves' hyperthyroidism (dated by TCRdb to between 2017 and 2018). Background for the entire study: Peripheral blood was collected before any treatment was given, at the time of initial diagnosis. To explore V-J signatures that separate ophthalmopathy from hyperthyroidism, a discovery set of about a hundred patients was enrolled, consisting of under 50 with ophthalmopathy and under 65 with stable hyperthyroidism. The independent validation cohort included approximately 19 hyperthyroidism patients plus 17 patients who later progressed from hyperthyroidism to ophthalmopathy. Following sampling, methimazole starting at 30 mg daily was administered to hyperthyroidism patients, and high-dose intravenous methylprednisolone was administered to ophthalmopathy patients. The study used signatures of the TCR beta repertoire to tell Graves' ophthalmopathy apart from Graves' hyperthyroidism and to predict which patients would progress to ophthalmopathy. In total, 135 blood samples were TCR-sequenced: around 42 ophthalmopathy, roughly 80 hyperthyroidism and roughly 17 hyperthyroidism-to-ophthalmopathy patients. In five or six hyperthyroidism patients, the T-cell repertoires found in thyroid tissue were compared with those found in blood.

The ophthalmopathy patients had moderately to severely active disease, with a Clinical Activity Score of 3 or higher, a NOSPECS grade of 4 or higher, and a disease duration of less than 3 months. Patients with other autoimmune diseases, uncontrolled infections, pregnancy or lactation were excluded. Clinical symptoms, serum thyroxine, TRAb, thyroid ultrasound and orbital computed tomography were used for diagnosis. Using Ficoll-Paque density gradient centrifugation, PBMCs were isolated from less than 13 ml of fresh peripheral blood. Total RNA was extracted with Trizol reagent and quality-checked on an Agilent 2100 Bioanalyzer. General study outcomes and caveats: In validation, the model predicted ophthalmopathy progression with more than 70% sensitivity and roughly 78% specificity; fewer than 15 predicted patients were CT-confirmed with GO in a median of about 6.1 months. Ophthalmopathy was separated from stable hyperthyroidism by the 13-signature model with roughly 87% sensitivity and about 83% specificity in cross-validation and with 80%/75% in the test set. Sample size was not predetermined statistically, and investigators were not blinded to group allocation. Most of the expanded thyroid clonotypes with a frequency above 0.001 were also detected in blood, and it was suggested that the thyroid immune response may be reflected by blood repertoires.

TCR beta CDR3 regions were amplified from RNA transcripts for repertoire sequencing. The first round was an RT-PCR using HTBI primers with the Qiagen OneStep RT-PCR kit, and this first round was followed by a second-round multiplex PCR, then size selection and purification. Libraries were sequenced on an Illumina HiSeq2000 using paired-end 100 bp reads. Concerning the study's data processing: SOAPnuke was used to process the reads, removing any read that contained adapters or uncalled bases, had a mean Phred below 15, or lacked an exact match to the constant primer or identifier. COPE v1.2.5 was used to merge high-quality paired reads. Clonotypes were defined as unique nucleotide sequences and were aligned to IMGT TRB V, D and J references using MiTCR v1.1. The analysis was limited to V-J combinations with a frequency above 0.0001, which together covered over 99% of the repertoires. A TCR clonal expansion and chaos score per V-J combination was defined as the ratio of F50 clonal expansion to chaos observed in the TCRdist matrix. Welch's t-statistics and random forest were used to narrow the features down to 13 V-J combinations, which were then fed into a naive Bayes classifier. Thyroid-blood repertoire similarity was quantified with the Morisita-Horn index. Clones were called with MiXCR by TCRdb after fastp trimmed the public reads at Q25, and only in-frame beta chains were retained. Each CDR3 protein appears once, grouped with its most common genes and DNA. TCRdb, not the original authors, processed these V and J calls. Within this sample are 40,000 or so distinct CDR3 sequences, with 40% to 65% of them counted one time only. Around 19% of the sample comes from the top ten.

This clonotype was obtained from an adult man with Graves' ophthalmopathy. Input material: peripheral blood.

This receptor has the CDR3 CASSPDDRGNTEAFF. The DNA sequence is as follows: TGTGCCAGCTCACCAGACGACAGGGGGAACACTGAAGCTTTCTTT. The V gene is TRBV18 and the J gene is TRBJ1-1, and 8 bases in between align with TRBD1. V is trimmed back by 2 bases and J by 1 base, and the junction contains 3 bases that no gene match accounts for. The germline V gene sets CDR1 to KGHSH and CDR2 to LQKENI. Taken from cysteine to phenylalanine, the CDR3 has 15 residues. The sequence is cut down to CDR3 DNA, 45 bases in frame from base 1. Here the CDR3 is joined to the reference TRBV18 and TRBJ1-1 genes, and the full variable domain is: NAGVMQNPRHLVRRRGQEARLRCSPMKGHSHVYWYRQLPEEGLKFMVYLQKENIIDESGMPKERFSAEFPKEGPSILRIQQVVRGDSAAYFCASSPDDRGNTEAFFGQGTRLTVV.